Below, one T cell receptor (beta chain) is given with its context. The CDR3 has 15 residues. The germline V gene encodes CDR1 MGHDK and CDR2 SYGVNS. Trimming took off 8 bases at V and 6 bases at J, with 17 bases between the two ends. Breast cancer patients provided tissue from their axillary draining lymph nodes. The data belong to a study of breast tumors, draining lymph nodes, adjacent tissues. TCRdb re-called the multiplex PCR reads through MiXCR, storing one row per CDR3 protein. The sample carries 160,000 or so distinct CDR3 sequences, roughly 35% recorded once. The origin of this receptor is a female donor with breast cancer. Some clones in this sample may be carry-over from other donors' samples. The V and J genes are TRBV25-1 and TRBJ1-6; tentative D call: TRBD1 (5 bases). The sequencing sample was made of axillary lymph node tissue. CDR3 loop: CASLGGAGSNSPLHF. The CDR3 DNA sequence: TGTGCCAGCTTGGGAGGGGCAGGATCTAATTCACCCCTCCACTTT.